This T cell receptor (beta chain) was profiled in a study of T cells in Graves' hyperthyroidism and ophthalmopathy. The length of the CDR3 is 16 residues. Germline V gives CDR1 SGHTA, CDR2 FQGNSA. J gave up 0 bases and V 5 bases, and 9 bases lay outside the gene matches. Amplified TCR beta CDR3 regions came from RNA transcripts. Researchers ran a first-round RT-PCR on the TCR CDR3 using the HTBI primer set. MiXCR, run by TCRdb on the multiplex PCR reads, gives a single entry per CDR3 protein. This sample has around 400,000 distinct CDR3 sequences, with roughly 13% found just once. Graves' hyperthyroidism was deemed stable absent ophthalmopathy progression within 18 months. Exclusion of patients followed from uncontrolled infection, other autoimmune disease, pregnancy or lactation. Every diagnosis used clinical symptoms, serum thyroxine and TRAb, thyroid ultrasound and orbital computed tomography. This clonotype was counted many times.

This receptor was identified in a woman under 30 with Graves' hyperthyroidism. The chain recombines TRBV7-2 with TRBJ2-5, with 7 bases fitting TRBD2. The material sequenced was blood. Here the CDR3 reads CASSGTGGGNQETQYF. CDR3 coding DNA: TGTGCCAGCAGCGGAACGGGCGGGGGAAACCAAGAGACCCAGTACTTC.